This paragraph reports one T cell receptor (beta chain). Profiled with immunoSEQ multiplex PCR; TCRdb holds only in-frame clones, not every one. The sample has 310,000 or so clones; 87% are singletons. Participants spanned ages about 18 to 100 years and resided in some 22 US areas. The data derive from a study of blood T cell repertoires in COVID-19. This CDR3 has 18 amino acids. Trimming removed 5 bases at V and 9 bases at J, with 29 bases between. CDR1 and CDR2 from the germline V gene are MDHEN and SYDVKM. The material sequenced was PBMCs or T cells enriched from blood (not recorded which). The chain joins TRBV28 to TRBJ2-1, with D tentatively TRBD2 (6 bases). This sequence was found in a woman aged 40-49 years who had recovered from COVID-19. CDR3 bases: TGTGCCAGCAGTCCCGCGGGGTCGTCGTATTTCCGCGGAGGTGAGCAGTTCTTC. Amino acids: CASSPAGSSYFRGGEQFF.